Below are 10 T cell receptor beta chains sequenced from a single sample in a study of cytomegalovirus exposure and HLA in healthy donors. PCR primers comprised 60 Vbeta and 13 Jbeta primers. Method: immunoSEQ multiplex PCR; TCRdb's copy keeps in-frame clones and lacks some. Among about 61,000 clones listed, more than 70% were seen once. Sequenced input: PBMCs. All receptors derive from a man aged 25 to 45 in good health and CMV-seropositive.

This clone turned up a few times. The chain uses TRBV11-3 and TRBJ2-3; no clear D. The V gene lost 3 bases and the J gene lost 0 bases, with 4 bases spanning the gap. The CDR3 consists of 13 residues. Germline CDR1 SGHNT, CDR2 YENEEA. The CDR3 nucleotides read TGTGCCAGCAGCTTGGGCAGCACAGATACGCAGTATTTT. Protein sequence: CASSLGSTDTQYF.

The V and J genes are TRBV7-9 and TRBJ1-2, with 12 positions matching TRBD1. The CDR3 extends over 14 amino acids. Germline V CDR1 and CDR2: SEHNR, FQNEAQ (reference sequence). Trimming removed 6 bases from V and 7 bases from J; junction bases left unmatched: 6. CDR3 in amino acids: CASRGQGAGGGYTF. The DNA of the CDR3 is TGTGCCAGCAGGGGACAGGGGGCAGGTGGTGGCTACACCTTC.

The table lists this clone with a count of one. The CDR3: CSVESGGLGTDTQYF. The CDR3 nucleotides read TGCAGCGTTGAGAGCGGGGGGCTGGGAACAGATACGCAGTATTTT. The chain recombines TRBV29-1 with TRBJ2-3; 9 nucleotides match TRBD2. CDR1 is SQVTM and CDR2 is ANQGSEA in the germline V gene. The junction had 7 bases not matched to a gene; V was cut back by 3 bases and J by 3 bases. The CDR3 runs to 15 residues.

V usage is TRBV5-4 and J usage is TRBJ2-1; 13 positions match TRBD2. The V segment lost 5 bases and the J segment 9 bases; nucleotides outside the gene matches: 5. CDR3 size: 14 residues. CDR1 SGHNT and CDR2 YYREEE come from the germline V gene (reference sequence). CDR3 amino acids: CASSRTSGSSEQFF. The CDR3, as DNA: TGTGCCAGCAGTCGGACTAGCGGGAGTTCTGAGCAGTTCTTC.

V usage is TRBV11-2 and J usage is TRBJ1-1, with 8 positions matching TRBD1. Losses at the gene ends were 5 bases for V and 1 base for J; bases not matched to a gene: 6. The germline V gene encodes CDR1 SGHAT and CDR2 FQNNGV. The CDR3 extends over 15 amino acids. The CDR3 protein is CASSTDGQGNTEAFF. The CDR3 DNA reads TGTGCCAGCAGCACAGACGGACAGGGGAACACTGAAGCTTTCTTT. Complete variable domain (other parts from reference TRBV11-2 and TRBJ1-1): EAGVAQSPRYKIIEKRQSVAFWCNPISGHATLYWYQQILGQGPKLLIQFQNNGVVDDSQLPKDRFSAERLKGVDSTLKIQPAKLEDSAVYLCASSTDGQGNTEAFFGQGTRLTVV.

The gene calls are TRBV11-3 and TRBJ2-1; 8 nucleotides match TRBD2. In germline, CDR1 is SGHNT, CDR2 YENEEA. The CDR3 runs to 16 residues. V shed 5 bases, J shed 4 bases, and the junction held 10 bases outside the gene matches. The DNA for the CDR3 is TGTGCCAGCAGCCCGGAGGTTAGCGGGGTTTACAATGAGCAGTTCTTC. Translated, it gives CASSPEVSGVYNEQFF.

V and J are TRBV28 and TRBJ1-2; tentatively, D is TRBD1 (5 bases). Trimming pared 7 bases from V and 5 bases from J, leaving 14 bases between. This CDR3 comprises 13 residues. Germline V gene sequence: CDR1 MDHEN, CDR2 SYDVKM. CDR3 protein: CASTGAGLYGYTF. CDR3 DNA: TGTGCCAGCACGGGAGCAGGGCTTTATGGCTACACCTTC.

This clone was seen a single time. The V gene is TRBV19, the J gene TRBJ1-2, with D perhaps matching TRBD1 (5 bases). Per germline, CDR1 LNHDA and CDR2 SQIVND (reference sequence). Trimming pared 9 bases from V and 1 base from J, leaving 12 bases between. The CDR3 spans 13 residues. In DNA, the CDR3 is TGTGCCAGCGGCGGGGGGAATAACTATGGCTACACCTTC. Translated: CASGGGNNYGYTF.

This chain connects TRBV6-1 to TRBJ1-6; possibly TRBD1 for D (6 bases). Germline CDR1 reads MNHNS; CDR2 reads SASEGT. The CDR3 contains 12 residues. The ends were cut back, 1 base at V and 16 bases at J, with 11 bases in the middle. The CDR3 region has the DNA TGTGCCAGCAGTGAAGTAGGGGGAAATCTCCACTTT. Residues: CASSEVGGNLHF.

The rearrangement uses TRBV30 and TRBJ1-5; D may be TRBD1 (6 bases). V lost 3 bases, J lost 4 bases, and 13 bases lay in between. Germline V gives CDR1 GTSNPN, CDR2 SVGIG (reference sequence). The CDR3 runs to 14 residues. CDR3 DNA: TGTGCCTGGAGGGGGGCAGGCTCGAATCAGCCCCAGCATTTT. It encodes CAWRGAGSNQPQHF.